These 25 T cell receptor beta chains came from one sample sequenced in a study of blood T cell repertoires in COVID-19. Clones were sequenced by immunoSEQ multiplex PCR, and TCRdb holds only the in-frame ones, with some missing. This repertoire shows roughly 200,000 clones, approximately 80% found once; its top ten account for approximately 1.4%. Source material: peripheral blood. The receptors come from a human donor in a cohort sampled during active COVID-19.

CDR3 amino acids: CASSRQGTNYEQYF. The CDR3 DNA reads TGTGCCAGCTCACGACAGGGGACGAACTACGAGCAGTACTTC. The V call is TRBV18, the J call TRBJ2-7; 8 bases agree with TRBD1. The CDR3 spans 14 residues. The germline gives CDR1 KGHSH, CDR2 LQKENI. V was clipped by 4 bases and J by 3 bases; unmatched bases: 5.

The V and J genes are TRBV28 and TRBJ2-5; TRBD1 matches 12 bases. The CDR3 has 14 amino acids. The germline V gene encodes CDR1 MDHEN and CDR2 SYDVKM. The V and J ends lost 11 bases and 2 bases, in that order; junction bases with no gene match: 6. CDR3 in DNA: TGTGCCCTGGGGGACAGGGGGCGACAAGAGACCCAGTACTTC. It translates to CALGDRGRQETQYF.

The rearrangement joins TRBV5-1 to TRBJ2-2, with 10 nucleotides matching TRBD1. This CDR3 has 15 amino acids. Trimming took 4 bases from V and 4 from J; bases not matched to a gene: 4. Germline V gives CDR1 SGHRS, CDR2 YFSETQ. CDR3 residues: CASSTGQGGTGELFF. The CDR3 coding sequence is TGCGCCAGCAGCACTGGACAGGGGGGCACCGGGGAGCTGTTTTTT.

To note about this clone: One junction end does not reproduce the germline sequence, and a read error may be involved. V usage is TRBV25-1 and J usage is TRBJ1-5; D might be TRBD1 (5 bases). The germline V gene has CDR1 MGHDK and CDR2 SYGVNS. The CDR3 consists of 14 residues. This CDR3 is CASSEQGSTQPQHF. CDR3 nucleotides: TGTGCCAGCAGTGAACAGGGAAGCACTCAGCCCCAGCATTTT. The variable domain in full, completed from reference TRBV25-1 and TRBJ1-5, reads EADIYQTPRYLVIGTGKKITLECSQTMGHDKMYWYQQDPGMELHLIHYSYGVNSTEKGDLSSESTVSRIRTEHFPLTLESARPSHTSQYLCASSEQGSTQPQHFGDGTRLSIL.

This clone was observed a handful of times. V is TRBV2 and J is TRBJ2-7; a possible D gene is TRBD1 (6 bases). This CDR3 is 13 amino acids long. V was cut by 4 bases and J by 7 bases, with 14 bases left in between. Germline CDR1 is SNHLY and CDR2 is FYNNEI. CDR3 loop: CASSVQGTVEQYF. CDR3 nucleotides: TGTGCCAGCAGTGTCCAGGGGACGGTTGAGCAGTACTTC.

The V call is TRBV18, the J call TRBJ1-5; D gene ambiguous. There are 13 residues in the CDR3. In germline, CDR1 is KGHSH, CDR2 LQKENI. Trimming left V 5 bases short and J 3 bases short, with 8 bases between. CDR3 region: CASSGGNNQPQHF. The CDR3 DNA sequence: TGTGCCAGCTCAGGCGGAAACAATCAGCCCCAGCATTTT.

This clone was counted once. This chain joins TRBV6-1 and TRBJ2-6, with D possibly TRBD1 on 5 matching bases. Germline values: CDR1 MNHNS, CDR2 SASEGT. The CDR3 is 15 amino acids. V lost 3 bases, J lost 4 bases, and 10 bases lay in between. The DNA for the CDR3 is TGTGCCAGCAGTGAGGGGCGTTCCGGGGCCAACGTCCTGACTTTC. Translated, it gives CASSEGRSGANVLTF.

The chain has TRBV5-4 and TRBJ1-2, with TRBD1 matching 7 bases. The CDR3 runs to 14 residues. J gave up 4 bases and V 2 bases, and 5 bases lay outside the gene matches. Germline V gene lookup returns CDR1 SGHNT and CDR2 YYREEE (reference sequence). The CDR3 bases are TGTGCCAGCAGCTTTATAGGGGGCGGCTATGGCTACACCTTC. As protein: CASSFIGGGYGYTF.

This clone appeared a single time. This sequence joins TRBV11-2 and TRBJ2-7; weak D call: TRBD1 (6 bases). The V gene's germline CDR1 is SGHAT and CDR2 FQNNGV. The length of the CDR3 is 14 residues. The V gene lost 3 bases and the J gene lost 6 bases, with 15 bases spanning the gap. CDR3 region: CASSFRQDVGEQYF. CDR3 nucleotide sequence: TGTGCCAGCAGCTTTAGACAGGACGTTGGCGAGCAGTACTTC.

The gene calls are TRBV2 and TRBJ2-3; 10 bases line up with TRBD1. Germline CDR1 and CDR2: SNHLY and FYNNEI. The CDR3 spans 15 residues. Unmatched junction bases numbered 5, after V lost 6 bases and J lost 2 bases. The CDR3 is CASRSDRGLTDTQYF. The CDR3 bases are TGTGCCAGCAGATCAGACAGGGGGCTCACAGATACGCAGTATTTT.

J is TRBJ1-1 and V is TRBV6-1, with D possibly TRBD1 on 5 matching bases. Germline V CDR1 and CDR2: MNHNS, SASEGT. The V gene lost 0 bases and the J gene lost 7 bases, with 12 bases spanning the gap. The CDR3 totals 14 residues. The CDR3 DNA is TGTGCCAGCAGTGAAGCGCAGGGAATGCTTGAAGCTTTCTTT. This sequence encodes CASSEAQGMLEAFF.

The J gene is TRBJ2-1, the V gene TRBV19, with 7 bases identical to TRBD1. The J segment lost 7 bases and the V segment lost 2 bases, leaving 8 bases of the junction unmatched. Looked up from germline, CDR1 is LNHDA and CDR2 is SQIVND (reference sequence). The length of the CDR3 is 15 residues. CDR3 region: CASSIRPGGKNEQFF. CDR3 nucleotides: TGTGCCAGTAGTATACGGCCAGGGGGTAAGAATGAGCAGTTCTTC.

This chain links TRBV5-5 with TRBJ2-5; 9 bases are shared with TRBD1. The CDR3 has 14 amino acids. The V and J ends lost 0 bases and 5 bases, in that order; junction bases with no gene match: 2. The germline CDR1 and CDR2 sequences are SGHKS and YYEKEE (reference sequence). CDR3 loop: CASSLVGTGETQYF. The CDR3 bases are TGTGCCAGCAGCTTGGTCGGGACAGGGGAGACCCAGTACTTC. Combining the CDR3 with reference TRBV5-5 and TRBJ2-5 gives the whole variable domain DAGVTQSPTHLIKTRGQQVTLRCSPISGHKSVSWYQQVLGQGPQFIFQYYEKEERGRGNFPDRFSARQFPNYSSELNVNALLLGDSALYLCASSLVGTGETQYFGPGTRLLVL.

J is TRBJ2-2 and V is TRBV7-3; 11 bases map to TRBD2. V gave up 5 bases and J gave up 0 bases; unmatched junction bases: 11. This CDR3 is 19 amino acids long. The germline gives CDR1 SGHTA, CDR2 FQGTGA. DNA of the CDR3: TGTGCCAGCAGCCCCCGCGGCCTAGCGGGGGGTCCGAACACCGGGGAGCTGTTTTTT. Translation gives CASSPRGLAGGPNTGELFF.

This chain uses TRBV4-1 with TRBJ2-7; 7 bases line up with TRBD2. There are 16 residues in the CDR3. Germline CDR1 and CDR2: MGHRA and YSYEKL. V shed 0 bases and J 1 base; nucleotides not matched to a gene: 6. The CDR3: CASSQDLAGASYEQYF. The CDR3 coding sequence is TGCGCCAGCAGCCAAGATCTGGCGGGAGCGTCCTACGAGCAGTACTTC.

The chain couples TRBV13 to TRBJ1-1; a weak D match, TRBD1 (6 bases). The V and J ends lost 5 bases and 5 bases respectively, with 15 bases between them. Germline V lookup: CDR1 PRHDT, CDR2 FYEKMQ (reference sequence). This CDR3 has 14 amino acids. The CDR3 bases are TGTGCCAGCAGCGTACAGGGCCGAGGGACTGAAGCTTTCTTT. This gives the protein CASSVQGRGTEAFF. The whole variable domain, remainder taken from reference TRBV13 and TRBJ1-1, is AAGVIQSPRHLIKEKRETATLKCYPIPRHDTVYWYQQGPGQDPQFLISFYEKMQSDKGSIPDRFSAQQFSDYHSELNMSSLELGDSALYFCASSVQGRGTEAFFGQGTRLTVV.

V usage is TRBV21-1 and J usage is TRBJ1-1; the table's D call TRBD1 went unverified against the DNA. TRBV21-1 is recorded as a pseudogene. The CDR3 sequence is 15 residues long. Here the CDR3 DNA reads TGTGCCAGCAGCAAAGTGGTCACCAGGAACACTGAAGCTTTCTTT. This codes for CASSKVVTRNTEAFF.

V and J are TRBV4-3 and TRBJ2-1; 11 bases align to TRBD2. This CDR3 region has 19 residues. V gave up 0 bases and J gave up 0 bases; unmatched junction bases: 7. CDR1 is LGHNA and CDR2 is YSLEER in the germline V gene. The CDR3 loop is CASSQDSASGRPSYNEQFF. Written as DNA, the CDR3 is TGCGCCAGCAGCCAAGATAGTGCTAGCGGGAGGCCCTCCTACAATGAGCAGTTCTTC.

Here the CDR3 DNA reads TGCGCCAGCAGCCTCCCAATAAGGGGGAAAACTGAAGCTTTCTTT. It codes for CASSLPIRGKTEAFF. The chain combines TRBV5-1 with TRBJ1-1; a possible D gene is TRBD1 (6 bases). The CDR3 spans 15 residues. V dropped 4 bases and J dropped 5 bases, with 18 bases sitting between them. The germline gives CDR1 SGHRS, CDR2 YFSETQ.

The V gene is TRBV6-5, the J gene TRBJ1-1; D might be TRBD1 (6 bases). V lost 5 bases, J lost 0 bases, and 13 bases lay in between. Germline V gene data show CDR1 as MNHEY and CDR2 as SVGAGI. This CDR3 spans 15 amino acids. The CDR3 coding sequence is TGTGCCAGCAGTCCGACAGGTTACATGAACACTGAAGCTTTCTTT. Protein product: CASSPTGYMNTEAFF.

This clone was seen a handful of times. The V and J genes are TRBV10-1 and TRBJ1-1; D is undetermined. The germline CDR1 and CDR2 sequences are WNHNN and SYGVQD (reference sequence). The CDR3 sequence is 14 residues long. V dropped 2 bases and J dropped 3 bases, with 10 bases sitting between them. CDR3 loop: CASSEEREYTEAFF. CDR3 sequence (DNA): TGCGCCAGCAGTGAGGAGAGGGAGTACACTGAAGCTTTCTTT.

The genes are TRBV3-1 (or the pseudogene TRBV3-2) and TRBJ2-5; possible D gene TRBD2, 7 bases. V lost 2 bases, J lost 7 bases, and 14 bases lay in between. This CDR3 contains 14 residues. CDR1 and CDR2 (germline): LGHDT, YNNKEL (reference sequence). Here the CDR3 reads CASSQRAGATTQYF. The CDR3 DNA follows: TGTGCCAGCAGCCAACGGGCGGGGGCGACGACCCAGTACTTC.

The chain links TRBV5-4 to TRBJ2-7; 11 positions agree with TRBD2. This CDR3 has 15 residues. CDR1 is SGHNT, CDR2 YYREEE, per germline (reference sequence). With 3 bases clipped from V and 2 bases from J, the junction kept 4 bases outside the gene matches. In DNA form, the CDR3 reads TGTGCCAGCAGCTATAGCGGGAGGGGCCCCTACGAGCAGTACTTC. It translates to CASSYSGRGPYEQYF.

This rearrangement joins TRBV7-3 to TRBJ1-1, with D possibly TRBD1 on 5 matching bases. Between the trimmed V and J ends, which lost 4 bases and 4 bases, there was a span of 16 bases. Germline V gene sequence: CDR1 SGHTA, CDR2 FQGTGA. The CDR3 spans 15 residues. CDR3 loop: CASSSEQGRGTEAFF. As DNA, the CDR3 is TGTGCCAGCAGCTCCGAGCAGGGTAGGGGCACTGAAGCTTTCTTT.

The rearrangement uses TRBV18 and TRBJ2-1, with D possibly being TRBD1 (6 bases). Trimming left V 9 bases short and J 4 bases short, with 22 bases between. Germline CDR1 reads KGHSH; CDR2 reads LQKENI. There are 16 residues in the CDR3. The CDR3 region is CASSAQDSSIYNEQFF. CDR3 bases: TGTGCCAGTTCGGCCCAGGACAGTAGTATTTACAATGAGCAGTTCTTC. The entire variable domain, with the rest obtained from reference TRBV18 and TRBJ2-1, is as follows: NAGVMQNPRHLVRRRGQEARLRCSPMKGHSHVYWYRQLPEEGLKFMVYLQKENIIDESGMPKERFSAEFPKEGPSILRIQQVVRGDSAAYFCASSAQDSSIYNEQFFGPGTRLTVL.